This T cell receptor beta chain was observed in a study of glioma-infiltrating T cells. Study context: Glioblastomas were WHO grade IV, sampled at first diagnosis; low-grade were grade II.

General observations from the study: Tissue-blood divergence was below expectation in non-neoplastic patients, above in gliomas. A blood CDR3 motif signature was depleted in highly divergent patients.

CDR3 length equals 12 residues. Germline V CDR1 and CDR2: MDHEN, SYDVKM. Amplification of TCR alpha and beta CDR3 regions from RNA used iRepertoire nested multiplex PCR. Input was roughly 100-450 ng of tissue mRNA or PBMC total RNA. TCRdb re-analysed the multiplex PCR reads in MiXCR, keeping a single row per CDR3 protein. The table lists around 390,000 distinct CDR3 sequences, roughly two fifths of them singletons, with 9.5% to 15% in the top ten. About this clonotype: Antigen specificity is unknown. An end of the junction differs from the germline gene, which may be a read error.

The chain combines TRBV28 with TRBJ2-7, with 7 bases aligning to TRBD2. The sample consisted of glioma tissue, nonneoplastic brain tissue, or PBMCs (not recorded which). The TCR originated in a human donor with low-grade glioma or glioblastoma, undergoing nonglioma brain surgery, or in good health (not recorded which). As DNA, the CDR3 is TGTGACAGCAGCGCGGGGGTAGGCGAGCAGTACTTC. Protein sequence: CDSSAGVGEQYF. The full variable domain, with the rest looked up from reference TRBV28 and TRBJ2-7, is DVKVTQSSRYLVKRTGEKVFLECVQDMDHENMFWYRQDPGLGLRLIYFSYDVKMKEKGDIPEGYSVSREKKERFSLILESASTNQTSMYLCDSSAGVGEQYFGPGTRLTVT.